This T cell receptor (beta chain) was sequenced in a study of blood T cell repertoires in COVID-19. Across the study: COVID-19 samples from acute and convalescent phases originated in the United States, Italy and Spain.

This CDR3 comprises 13 residues. V dropped 5 bases and J dropped 6 bases, with 10 bases sitting between them. CDR1 SNHLY and CDR2 FYNNEI come from the germline V gene. In the study's own analysis: Amplifying reference gene primers gave estimates of nucleated cell counts. Libraries were prepared by immunoSEQ multiplex PCR; TCRdb keeps only in-frame clonotypes and omits some of them. The DNA gave D and trimming, while V, J and clone size come from that table. This sample has approximately 300,000 clones, with more than 80% found just once. Patients at the Seattle site were enrolled during active infection and followed longitudinally.

Sequencing used peripheral blood. The TCR comes from a woman in her twenties or thirties with COVID-19, enrolled during active disease. The chain has TRBV2 and TRBJ2-2, with a tentative D call TRBD1 (6 bases). The CDR3: CASSPTGSGELFF. The CDR3, as DNA: TGTGCCAGCAGTCCAACAGGGTCCGGGGAGCTGTTTTTT.